This T cell receptor beta chain was sequenced in a study of T cell responses to AZD1222 COVID-19 vaccine. Overall study: Second-dose intervals near 4 or 12 weeks were combined.

The germline V gene encodes CDR1 LGHDT and CDR2 YNNKEL (reference sequence). The trim removed 1 base at V and 5 bases at J, leaving 7 bases unmatched. The CDR3 is made up of 16 amino acids. Broader study findings: It was only a handful of AZD1222 recipients who were seropositive at baseline. Donor demographics were predominantly white British with a female majority; clonal diversity may be underestimated. Spike-wide vaccine-associated CD4 TCRs dominated at 160-218 and 743-854.

Of note for this clone: Antigen specificity is unknown.

TCRdb's table, derived via immunoSEQ multiplex PCR, lists solely in-frame clones and lacks some. The sample records some 150,000 clones, approximately 90% being singletons. This clonotype was obtained from an adult in good health. The chain uses TRBV3-1 (or the pseudogene TRBV3-2) and TRBJ2-1; the match to TRBD2 covers 8 bases. This specimen was peripheral blood, taken on day 0 of AZD1222 vaccination. Written as DNA, the CDR3 is TGTGCCAGCAGCCAAGTCACGGGAGGGCCAGACAATGAGCAGTTCTTC. Translated, it gives CASSQVTGGPDNEQFF.